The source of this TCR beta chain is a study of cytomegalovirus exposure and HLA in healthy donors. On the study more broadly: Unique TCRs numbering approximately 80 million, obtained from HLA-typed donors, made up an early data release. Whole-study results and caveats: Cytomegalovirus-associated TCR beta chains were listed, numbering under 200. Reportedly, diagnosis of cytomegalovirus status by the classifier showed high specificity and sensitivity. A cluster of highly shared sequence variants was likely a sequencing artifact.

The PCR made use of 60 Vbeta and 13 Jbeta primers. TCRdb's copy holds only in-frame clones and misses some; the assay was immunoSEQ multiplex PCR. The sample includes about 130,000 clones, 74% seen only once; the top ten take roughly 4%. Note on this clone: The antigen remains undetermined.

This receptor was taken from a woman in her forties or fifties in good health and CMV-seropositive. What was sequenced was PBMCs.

This CDR3 reads CASSFNYEQYF. CDR3 coding DNA: TGTGCCAGCAGTTTTAACTACGAGCAGTACTTC. The rearrangement joins TRBV25-1 to TRBJ2-5; D gene ambiguous. The assigned J gene may be wrong: the sequence end matches TRBJ2-7 better. Per the germline V gene, CDR1 is MGHDK and CDR2 is SYGVNS. The CDR3 runs to 11 residues.